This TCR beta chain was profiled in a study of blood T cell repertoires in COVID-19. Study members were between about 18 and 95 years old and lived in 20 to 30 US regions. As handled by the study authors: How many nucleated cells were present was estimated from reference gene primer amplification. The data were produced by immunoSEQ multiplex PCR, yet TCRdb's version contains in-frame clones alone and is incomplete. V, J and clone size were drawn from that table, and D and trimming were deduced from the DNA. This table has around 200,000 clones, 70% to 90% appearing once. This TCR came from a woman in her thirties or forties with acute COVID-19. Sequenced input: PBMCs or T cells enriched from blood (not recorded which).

CDR3 residues: CATSRDRTGVNQPQHF. The CDR3 DNA sequence: TGTGCCACCAGCAGAGATCGAACAGGGGTGAATCAGCCCCAGCATTTT. V and J are TRBV15 and TRBJ1-5, with 7 positions matching TRBD1. The V segment lost 0 bases and the J segment 4 bases; nucleotides outside the gene matches: 6. Germline CDR1 and CDR2: LNHNV and YYDKDF (reference sequence). This CDR3 is 16 amino acids long.